This T cell receptor (beta chain) comes out of a study of shared clonotypes between healthy human individuals. Regarding the study as a whole: Since donors were few, the genetic and exposure-history diversity represented was limited.

CD45RO-negative, CCR7-selected cells formed the naive CD8 fraction, which excluded terminally differentiated effector memory CD45RA+ cells. All donors were healthy HIV-negative adults lacking recent acute infections or vaccinations. As for this clone: Its antigen is unidentified.

Only in-frame clones appear in the TCRdb table, and some are missing; sequencing was by immunoSEQ multiplex PCR. The sample includes around 2,000,000 clones, about 92% of them seen just once. Input material: naive CD8+ T cells from PBMCs. This TCR was sampled from a man aged 18-30 years in good health. Some clones in this sample may be carry-over from other donors' samples.

Here the CDR3 reads CASSQDSSYEQYF. The CDR3 bases are TGCGCCAGCAGCCAAGACTCCTCCTACGAGCAGTACTTC. This chain uses TRBV4-1 with TRBJ2-5; D not resolved. The DNA end lines up better with TRBJ2-7; the J call may be wrong. The CDR3 has 13 residues. Germline V gene data show CDR1 as MGHRA and CDR2 as YSYEKL.